The present T cell receptor (beta chain) was sequenced within a study of T cell changes during pregnancy in multiple sclerosis. Method: immunoSEQ multiplex PCR; TCRdb's copy keeps in-frame clones and lacks some. The table lists around 48,000 clones, approximately 92% of them singletons. The CDR3 is 12 amino acids. The V end lost 3 bases, the J end lost 7 bases, and 10 bases lay between the germline ends. The germline CDR1 and CDR2 sequences are SEHNR and FQNEAQ (reference sequence). The sequence derives from a female donor with multiple sclerosis, enrolled in a pregnancy study. Sequencing used CD4+ T cells from peripheral blood mononuclear cells, obtained in the third trimester of pregnancy. The chain uses TRBV7-9 and TRBJ2-7, with D unclear. The CDR3 DNA is TGTGCCAGCAGCTTCGTACCCGAGGAGCAGTACTTC. Protein: CASSFVPEEQYF. Together with reference TRBV7-9 and TRBJ2-7, the CDR3 gives the full variable domain: DTGVSQNPRHKITKRGQNVTFRCDPISEHNRLYWYRQTLGQGPEFLTYFQNEAQLEKSRLLSDRFSAERPKGSFSTLEIQRTEQGDSAMYLCASSFVPEEQYFGPGTRLTVT.